The clone carrying this TCR beta chain was detected many times. The target antigen is unknown. The data were taken from a study of T cells in Graves' hyperthyroidism and ophthalmopathy. Exclusion criteria comprised uncontrolled infection, other autoimmune disease, pregnancy or lactation. Fresh peripheral blood, 9.5 to 10 ml of it, supplied the PBMCs. Findings of the study overall: Model output signaled ophthalmopathy a median around 6.9 months ahead of onset. Most thyroid clonotypes expanded above 0.001 appeared in blood too.

There were TCR beta CDR3 regions amplified from RNA transcripts. In the first-round RT-PCR of the TCR CDR3, the HTBI primer set was used. MiXCR, applied by TCRdb to the multiplex PCR reads, yields one record per CDR3 protein. The data hold 600,000 to 750,000 distinct CDR3 sequences, with roughly 17% observed a single time. This TCR was recovered from a man in his fifties with Graves' hyperthyroidism. Sequencing was performed on blood.

The CDR3 region has the DNA TGTGCCAGCAGTTTGGAGGGACTCACGGGGATCCACAATGAGCAGTTCTTC. This codes for CASSLEGLTGIHNEQFF. The genes are TRBV12-3 or TRBV12-4 and TRBJ2-1, with D possibly matching TRBD2 (6 bases). V was clipped by 3 bases and J by 5 bases, with 20 bases between them. The CDR3 length is 17 residues.